The T cell receptor beta chain described here comes from a study of beta chain features in type 1 diabetes. Germline V gene sequence: CDR1 MNHEY, CDR2 SVGAGI. With 4 bases clipped from V and 3 bases from J, the junction kept 8 bases outside the gene matches. The CDR3 runs to 16 residues. Overall study results and limits: Among patients with Type 1 diabetes, TCRB CDR3s were moderately but significantly shorter in every one of the four CD4+ subsets.

As concerns this clone: The target antigen is unknown.

Purity above 95% was achieved in all sorted populations. Expressed TCRB transcripts were sequenced because the isolated RNA had all been reverse transcribed beforehand. The method was immunoSEQ multiplex PCR; TCRdb's version includes in-frame clones alone and lacks a portion of them. Of over 200,000 clones in the sample, about a tenth were seen once. The V and J genes are TRBV6-5 and TRBJ2-2; the match to TRBD1 covers 7 bases. This clonotype originated in a man aged 30-40 years with type 1 diabetes. The specimen was naive CD4+ T cells from blood. CDR3 loop: CASSWTGERYTGELFF. DNA for the CDR3: TGTGCCAGCAGTTGGACAGGAGAGCGGTACACCGGGGAGCTGTTTTTT.